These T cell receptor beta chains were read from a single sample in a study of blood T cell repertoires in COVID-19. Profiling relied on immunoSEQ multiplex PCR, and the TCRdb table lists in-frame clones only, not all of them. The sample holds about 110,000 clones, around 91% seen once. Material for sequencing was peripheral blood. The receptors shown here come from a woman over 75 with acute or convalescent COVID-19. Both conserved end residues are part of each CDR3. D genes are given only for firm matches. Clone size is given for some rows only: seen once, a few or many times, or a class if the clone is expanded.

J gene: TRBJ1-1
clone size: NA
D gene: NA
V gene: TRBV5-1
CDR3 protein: CASSTWAGPTTEAFF
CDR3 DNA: TGCGCCAGCAGCACCTGGGCGGGTCCAACCACTGAAGCTTTCTTT

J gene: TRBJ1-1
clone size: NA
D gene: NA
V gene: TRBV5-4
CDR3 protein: CASSLETGPEAFF
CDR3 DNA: TGTGCCAGCAGCTTGGAAACAGGACCTGAAGCTTTCTTT

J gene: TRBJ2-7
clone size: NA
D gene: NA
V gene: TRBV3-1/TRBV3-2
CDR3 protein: CASSLRGFEQYF
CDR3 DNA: TGTGCCAGCAGCCTTAGGGGTTTCGAGCAGTACTTC

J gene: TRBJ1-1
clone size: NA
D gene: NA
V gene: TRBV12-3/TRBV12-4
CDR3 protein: CASRANTEAFF
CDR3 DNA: TGTGCCAGCAGGGCGAACACTGAAGCTTTCTTT

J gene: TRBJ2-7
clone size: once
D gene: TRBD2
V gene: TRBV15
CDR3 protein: CATSSRTSGAYEQYF
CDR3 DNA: TGTGCCACCAGCAGTCGGACTAGCGGCGCCTACGAGCAGTACTTC

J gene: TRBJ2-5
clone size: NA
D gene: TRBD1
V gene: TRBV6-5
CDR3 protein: CASSYSRDRGLETQYF
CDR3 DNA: TGTGCCAGCAGTTACTCGCGGGACAGGGGGCTGGAGACCCAGTACTTC

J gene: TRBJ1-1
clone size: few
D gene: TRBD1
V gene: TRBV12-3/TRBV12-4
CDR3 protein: CASSTPGGKEAFF
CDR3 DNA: TGTGCCAGCAGTACCCCAGGGGGGAAAGAAGCTTTCTTT

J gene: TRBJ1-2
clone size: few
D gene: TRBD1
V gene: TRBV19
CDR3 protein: CASNDRAVNYGYTF
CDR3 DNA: TGTGCCAGTAACGACAGGGCAGTTAACTATGGCTACACCTTC

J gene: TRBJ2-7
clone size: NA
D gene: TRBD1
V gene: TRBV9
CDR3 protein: CASSVGGQGYYEQYF
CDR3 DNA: TGTGCCAGCAGCGTAGGCGGACAGGGGTATTACGAGCAGTACTTC

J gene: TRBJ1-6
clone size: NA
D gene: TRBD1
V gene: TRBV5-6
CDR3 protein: CASRKQGALNNSPLHF
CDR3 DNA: TGTGCCAGCAGGAAACAGGGGGCTTTAAATAATTCACCCCTCCACTTT

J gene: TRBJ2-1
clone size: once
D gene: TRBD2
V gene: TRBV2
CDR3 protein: CASSGPAGGSSYNEQFF
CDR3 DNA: TGTGCCAGCAGTGGCCCAGCGGGGGGGAGCTCCTACAATGAGCAGTTCTTC

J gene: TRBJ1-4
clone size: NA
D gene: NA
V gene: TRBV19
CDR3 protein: CASSGPTKLEKLFF
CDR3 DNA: TGTGCCAGTAGTGGGCCGACCAAGTTGGAAAAACTGTTTTTT

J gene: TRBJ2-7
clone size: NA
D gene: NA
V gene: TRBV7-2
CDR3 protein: CASSSQVATPAGEQYF
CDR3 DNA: TGTGCCAGCAGCTCCCAGGTGGCGACCCCAGCCGGCGAGCAGTACTTC

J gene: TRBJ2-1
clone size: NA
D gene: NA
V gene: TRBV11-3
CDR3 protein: CASSLESASVNEQFF
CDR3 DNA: TGTGCCAGCAGCTTAGAGTCGGCTAGCGTCAATGAGCAGTTCTTC

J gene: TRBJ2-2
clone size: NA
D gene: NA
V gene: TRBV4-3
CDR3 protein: CASSRAGNTGELFF
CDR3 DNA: TGCGCCAGCTCGAGGGCAGGGAACACCGGGGAGCTGTTTTTT

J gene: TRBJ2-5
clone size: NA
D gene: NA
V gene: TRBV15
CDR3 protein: CATSRNKGLYQTQYF
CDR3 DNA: TGTGCCACCAGCAGAAATAAGGGACTCTACCAGACCCAGTACTTC

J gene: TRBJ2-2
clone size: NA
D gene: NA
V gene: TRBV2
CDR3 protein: CASRPQGLDTGELFF
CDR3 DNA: TGTGCCAGCAGGCCACAGGGCCTTGACACCGGGGAGCTGTTTTTT

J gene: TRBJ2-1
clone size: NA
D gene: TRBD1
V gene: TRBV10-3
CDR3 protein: CATWPRTGGHNEQFF
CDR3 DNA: TGTGCCACGTGGCCTAGGACAGGGGGTCACAATGAGCAGTTCTTC

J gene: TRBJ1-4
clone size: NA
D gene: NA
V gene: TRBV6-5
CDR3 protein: CASSWTAREKLFF
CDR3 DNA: TGTGCCAGCAGTTGGACAGCTAGAGAAAAACTGTTTTTT

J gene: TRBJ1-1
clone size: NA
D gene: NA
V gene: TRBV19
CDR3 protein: CASSIVAGADTEAFF
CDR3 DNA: TGTGCCAGTAGTATAGTCGCAGGGGCGGACACTGAAGCTTTCTTT

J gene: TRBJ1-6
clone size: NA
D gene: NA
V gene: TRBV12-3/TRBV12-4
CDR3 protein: CASSLSGSPLHF
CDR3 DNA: TGTGCCAGCAGCCTTTCGGGTTCACCCCTCCACTTT

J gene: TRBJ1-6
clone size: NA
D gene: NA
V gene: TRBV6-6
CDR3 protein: CASSYSRLEFNSPLHF
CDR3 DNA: TGTGCCAGCAGTTACTCGAGACTGGAGTTCAATTCACCCCTCCACTTT

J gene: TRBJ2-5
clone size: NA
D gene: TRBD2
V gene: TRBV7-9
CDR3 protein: CASSPPGLAGGPQETQYF
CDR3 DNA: TGTGCCAGCAGCCCCCCGGGACTAGCGGGGGGCCCCCAAGAGACCCAGTACTTC

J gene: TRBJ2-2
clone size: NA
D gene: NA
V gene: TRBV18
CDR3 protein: CASSPKLPPWAGELFF
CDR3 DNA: TGTGCCAGCTCACCAAAGCTCCCGCCTTGGGCTGGGGAGCTGTTTTTT

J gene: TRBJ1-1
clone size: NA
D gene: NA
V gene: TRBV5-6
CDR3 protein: CASSPRGVTTEAFF
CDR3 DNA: TGTGCCAGCAGCCCCCGCGGGGTGACCACTGAAGCTTTCTTT

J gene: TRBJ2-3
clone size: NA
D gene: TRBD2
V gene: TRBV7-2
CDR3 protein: CASSLKSGLPADTQYF
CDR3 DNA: TGTGCCAGCAGCTTAAAATCGGGACTACCCGCAGATACGCAGTATTTT

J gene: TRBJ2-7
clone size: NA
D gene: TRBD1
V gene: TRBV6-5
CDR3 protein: CASSSPTRDRVNEQYF
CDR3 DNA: TGTGCCAGCAGTTCCCCAACCCGGGACAGAGTTAACGAGCAGTACTTC

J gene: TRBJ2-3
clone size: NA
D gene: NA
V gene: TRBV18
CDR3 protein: CASSYTDTQYF
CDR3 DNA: TGTGCCAGCTCATACACAGATACGCAGTATTTT

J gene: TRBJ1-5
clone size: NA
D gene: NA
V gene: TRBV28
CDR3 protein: CASSSVPGGNQPQHF
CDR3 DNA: TGTGCCAGCAGTTCGGTGCCCGGGGGCAATCAGCCCCAGCATTTT

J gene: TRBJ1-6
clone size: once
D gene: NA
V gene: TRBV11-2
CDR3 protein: CASSLTTGPNSPLHF
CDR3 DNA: TGTGCCAGCAGCTTAACTACAGGGCCTAATTCACCCCTCCACTTT

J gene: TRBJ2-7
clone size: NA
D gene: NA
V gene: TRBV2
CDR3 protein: CASDLRRGYEQYF
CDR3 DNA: TGTGCCAGCGATCTCCGCAGGGGTTACGAGCAGTACTTC

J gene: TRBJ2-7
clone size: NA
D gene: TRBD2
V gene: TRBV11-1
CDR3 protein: CASSPRGLSSYEQYF
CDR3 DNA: TGTGCCAGCAGCCCAAGGGGACTAAGCTCCTACGAGCAGTACTTC

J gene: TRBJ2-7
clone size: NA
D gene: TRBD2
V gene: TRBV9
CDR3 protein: CASSEAGGEQYF
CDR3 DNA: TGTGCCAGCAGCGAGGCGGGAGGGGAGCAGTACTTC

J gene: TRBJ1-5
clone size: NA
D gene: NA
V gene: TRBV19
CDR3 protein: CASSRGQRYSNQPQHF
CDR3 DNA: TGTGCCAGTAGTAGAGGACAGAGGTATAGCAATCAGCCCCAGCATTTT